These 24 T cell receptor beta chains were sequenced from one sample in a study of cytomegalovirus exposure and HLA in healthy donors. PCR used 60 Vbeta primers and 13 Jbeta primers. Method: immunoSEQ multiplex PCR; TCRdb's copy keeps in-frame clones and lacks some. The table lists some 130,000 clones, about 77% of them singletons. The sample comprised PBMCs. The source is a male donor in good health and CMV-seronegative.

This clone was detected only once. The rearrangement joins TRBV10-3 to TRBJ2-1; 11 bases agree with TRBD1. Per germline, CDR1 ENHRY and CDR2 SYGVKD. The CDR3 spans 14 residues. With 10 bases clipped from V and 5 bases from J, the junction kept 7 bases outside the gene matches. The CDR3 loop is CATAGQGVDNEQFF. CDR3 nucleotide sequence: TGTGCCACGGCGGGACAGGGGGTTGACAATGAGCAGTTCTTC.

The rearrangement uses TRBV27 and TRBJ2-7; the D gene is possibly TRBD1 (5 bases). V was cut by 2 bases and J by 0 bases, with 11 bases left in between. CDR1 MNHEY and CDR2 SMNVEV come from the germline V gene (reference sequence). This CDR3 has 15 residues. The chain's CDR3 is CASSLKGVSSYEQYF. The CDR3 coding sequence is TGTGCCAGCAGTTTAAAAGGGGTTAGCTCCTACGAGCAGTACTTC.

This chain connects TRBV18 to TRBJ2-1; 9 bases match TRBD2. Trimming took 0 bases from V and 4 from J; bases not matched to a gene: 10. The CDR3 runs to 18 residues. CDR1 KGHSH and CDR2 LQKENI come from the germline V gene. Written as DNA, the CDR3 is TGTGCCAGCTCACCACCGGGACAGCTAGCGGGGCGATACAATGAGCAGTTCTTC. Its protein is CASSPPGQLAGRYNEQFF.

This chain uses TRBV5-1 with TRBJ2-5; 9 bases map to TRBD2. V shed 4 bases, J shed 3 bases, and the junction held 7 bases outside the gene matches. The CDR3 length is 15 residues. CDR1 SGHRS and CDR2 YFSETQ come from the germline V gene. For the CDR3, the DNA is TGCGCCAGCAGCGTGCTAGCGGGGCTAGAAGAGACCCAGTACTTC. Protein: CASSVLAGLEETQYF.

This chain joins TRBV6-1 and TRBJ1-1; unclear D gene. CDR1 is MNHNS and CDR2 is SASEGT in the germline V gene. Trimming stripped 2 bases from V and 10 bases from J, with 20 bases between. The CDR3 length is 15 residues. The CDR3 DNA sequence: TGTGCCAGCAGTGAAAATTCAGGCCGGTCTTCTGCAGCTTTCTTT. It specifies CASSENSGRSSAAFF.

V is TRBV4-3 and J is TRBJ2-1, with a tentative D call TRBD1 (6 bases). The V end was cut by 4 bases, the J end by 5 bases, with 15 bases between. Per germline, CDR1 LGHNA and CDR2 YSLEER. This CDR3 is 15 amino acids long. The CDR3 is CASSLTGSRNNEQFF. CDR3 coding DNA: TGCGCCAGCAGCCTCACAGGGTCCCGAAACAATGAGCAGTTCTTC.

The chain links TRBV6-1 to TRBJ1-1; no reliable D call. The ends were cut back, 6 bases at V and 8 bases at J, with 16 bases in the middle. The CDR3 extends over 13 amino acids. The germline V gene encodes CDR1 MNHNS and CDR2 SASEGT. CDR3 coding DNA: TGTGCCAGCAGATTGACACAAAACTCAGAAGCTTTCTTT. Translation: CASRLTQNSEAFF.

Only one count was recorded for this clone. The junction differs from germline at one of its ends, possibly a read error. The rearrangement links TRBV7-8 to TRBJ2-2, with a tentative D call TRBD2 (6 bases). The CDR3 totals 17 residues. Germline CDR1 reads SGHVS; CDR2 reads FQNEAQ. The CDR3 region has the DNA TGTGCCTGCAGCCACCCAACGGAGGGACCGAACACCGGGGAGCTGTTTTTT. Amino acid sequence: CACSHPTEGPNTGELFF.

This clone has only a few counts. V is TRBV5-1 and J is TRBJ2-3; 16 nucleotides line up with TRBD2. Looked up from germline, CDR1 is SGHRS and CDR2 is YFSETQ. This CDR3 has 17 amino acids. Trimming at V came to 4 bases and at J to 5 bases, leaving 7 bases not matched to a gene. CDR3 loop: CASSLPGLAGGRDTQYF. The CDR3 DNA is TGCGCCAGCAGCCTACCGGGACTAGCGGGAGGGAGAGATACGCAGTATTTT.

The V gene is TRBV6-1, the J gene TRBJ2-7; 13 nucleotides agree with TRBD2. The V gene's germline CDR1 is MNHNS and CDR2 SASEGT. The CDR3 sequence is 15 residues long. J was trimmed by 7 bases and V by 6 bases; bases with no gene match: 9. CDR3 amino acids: CASRGLAGPLGEQYF. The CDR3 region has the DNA TGTGCCAGCAGGGGACTAGCGGGACCTTTGGGGGAGCAGTACTTC.

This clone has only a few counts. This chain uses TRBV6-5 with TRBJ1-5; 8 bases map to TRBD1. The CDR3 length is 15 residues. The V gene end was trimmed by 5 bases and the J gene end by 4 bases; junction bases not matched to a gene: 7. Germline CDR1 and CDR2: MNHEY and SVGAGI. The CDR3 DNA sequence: TGTGCCAGCAGTGCGGGACAGGCGAAAAATCAGCCCCAGCATTTT. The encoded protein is CASSAGQAKNQPQHF.

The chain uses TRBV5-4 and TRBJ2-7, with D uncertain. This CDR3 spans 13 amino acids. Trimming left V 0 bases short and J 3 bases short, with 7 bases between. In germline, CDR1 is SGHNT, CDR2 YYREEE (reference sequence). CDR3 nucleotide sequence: TGTGCCAGCAGCTTGGAAAGACACTACGAGCAGTACTTC. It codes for CASSLERHYEQYF. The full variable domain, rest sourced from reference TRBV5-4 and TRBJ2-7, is ETGVTQSPTHLIKTRGQQVTLRCSSQSGHNTVSWYQQALGQGPQFIFQYYREEENGRGNFPPRFSGLQFPNYSSELNVNALELDDSALYLCASSLERHYEQYFGPGTRLTVT.

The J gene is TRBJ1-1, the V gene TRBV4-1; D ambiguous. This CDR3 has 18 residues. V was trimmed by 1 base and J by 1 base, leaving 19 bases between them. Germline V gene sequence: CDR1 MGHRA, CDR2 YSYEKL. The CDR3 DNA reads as TGCGCCAGCAGCCAAGGTCCTAAAGGTGCGCGGAGGAACACTGAAGCTTTCTTT. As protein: CASSQGPKGARRNTEAFF.

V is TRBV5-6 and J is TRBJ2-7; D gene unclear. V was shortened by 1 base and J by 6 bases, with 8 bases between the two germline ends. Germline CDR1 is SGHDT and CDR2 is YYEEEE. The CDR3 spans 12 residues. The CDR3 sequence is CASSLTVLEQYF. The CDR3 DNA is TGTGCCAGCAGCTTGACAGTCCTCGAGCAGTACTTC. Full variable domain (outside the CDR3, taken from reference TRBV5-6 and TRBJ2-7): DAGVTQSPTHLIKTRGQQVTLRCSPKSGHDTVSWYQQALGQGPQFIFQYYEEEERQRGNFPDRFSGHQFPNYSSELNVNALLLGDSALYLCASSLTVLEQYFGPGTRLTVT.

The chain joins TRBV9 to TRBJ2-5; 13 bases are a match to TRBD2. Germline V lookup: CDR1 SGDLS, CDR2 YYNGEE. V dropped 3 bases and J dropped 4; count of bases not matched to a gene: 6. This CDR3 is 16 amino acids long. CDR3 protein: CASSAGGLAGVETQYF. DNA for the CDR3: TGTGCCAGCAGCGCCGGTGGACTAGCGGGAGTAGAGACCCAGTACTTC.

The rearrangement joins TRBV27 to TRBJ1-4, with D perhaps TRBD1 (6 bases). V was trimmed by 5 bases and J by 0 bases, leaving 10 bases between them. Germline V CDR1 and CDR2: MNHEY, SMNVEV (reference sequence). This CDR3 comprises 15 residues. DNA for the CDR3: TGTGCCAGCAGTATAAGGACAGCAACTAATGAAAAACTGTTTTTT. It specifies CASSIRTATNEKLFF.

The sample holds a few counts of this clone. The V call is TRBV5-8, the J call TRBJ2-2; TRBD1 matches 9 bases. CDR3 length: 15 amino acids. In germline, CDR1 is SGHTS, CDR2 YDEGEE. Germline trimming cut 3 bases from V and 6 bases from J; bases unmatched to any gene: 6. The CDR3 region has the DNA TGTGCCAGCAGCTCCCTGGGACAGGGTGCCGGGGAGCTGTTTTTT. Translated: CASSSLGQGAGELFF.

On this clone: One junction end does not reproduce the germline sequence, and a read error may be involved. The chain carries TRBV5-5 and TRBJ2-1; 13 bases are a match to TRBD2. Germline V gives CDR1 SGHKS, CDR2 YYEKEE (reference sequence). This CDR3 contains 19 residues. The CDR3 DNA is TGTGCCAGCAACTTGCGACTAGCGGGGGGTTCGATCTCCTACAATGAGCAGTTCTTC. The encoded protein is CASNLRLAGGSISYNEQFF.

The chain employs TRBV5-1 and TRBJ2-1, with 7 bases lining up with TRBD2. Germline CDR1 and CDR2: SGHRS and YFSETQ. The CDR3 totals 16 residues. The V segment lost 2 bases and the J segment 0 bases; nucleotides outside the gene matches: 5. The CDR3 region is CASSFTSVSSYNEQFF. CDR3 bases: TGCGCCAGCAGCTTCACTAGCGTCAGCTCCTACAATGAGCAGTTCTTC.

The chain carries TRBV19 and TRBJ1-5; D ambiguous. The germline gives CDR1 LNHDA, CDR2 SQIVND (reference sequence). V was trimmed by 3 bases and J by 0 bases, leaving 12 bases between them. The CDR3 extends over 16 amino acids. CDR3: CASSIPPVYSNQPQHF. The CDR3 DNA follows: TGTGCCAGTAGTATTCCCCCAGTGTATAGCAATCAGCCCCAGCATTTT. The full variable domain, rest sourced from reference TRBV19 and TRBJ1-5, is DGGITQSPKYLFRKEGQNVTLSCEQNLNHDAMYWYRQDPGQGLRLIYYSQIVNDFQKGDIAEGYSVSREKKESFPLTVTSAQKNPTAFYLCASSIPPVYSNQPQHFGDGTRLSIL.

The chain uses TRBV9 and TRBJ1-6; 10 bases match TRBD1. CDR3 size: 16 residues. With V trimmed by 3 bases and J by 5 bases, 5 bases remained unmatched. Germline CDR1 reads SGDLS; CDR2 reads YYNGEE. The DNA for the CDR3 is TGTGCCAGCAGCGGTGGGGACAGGGGAAATAATTCACCCCTCCACTTT. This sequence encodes CASSGGDRGNNSPLHF.

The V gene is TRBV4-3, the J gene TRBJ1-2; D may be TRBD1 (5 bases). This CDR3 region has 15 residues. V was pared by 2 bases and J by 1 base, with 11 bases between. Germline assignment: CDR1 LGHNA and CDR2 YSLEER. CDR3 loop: CASSQIGGYNYGYTF. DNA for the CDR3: TGCGCCAGCAGCCAAATCGGGGGTTATAACTATGGCTACACCTTC.

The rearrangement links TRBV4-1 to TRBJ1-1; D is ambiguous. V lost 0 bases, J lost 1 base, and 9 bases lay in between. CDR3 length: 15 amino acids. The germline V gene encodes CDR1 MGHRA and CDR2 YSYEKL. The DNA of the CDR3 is TGCGCCAGCAGCCAAGATGCGCACCCGAACACTGAAGCTTTCTTT. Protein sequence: CASSQDAHPNTEAFF.

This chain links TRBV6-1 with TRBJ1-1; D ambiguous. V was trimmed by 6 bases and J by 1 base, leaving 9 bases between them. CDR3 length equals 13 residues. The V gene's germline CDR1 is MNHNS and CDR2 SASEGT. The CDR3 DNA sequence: TGTGCCAGCAGCTGGACTGCGAACACTGAAGCTTTCTTT. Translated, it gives CASSWTANTEAFF.